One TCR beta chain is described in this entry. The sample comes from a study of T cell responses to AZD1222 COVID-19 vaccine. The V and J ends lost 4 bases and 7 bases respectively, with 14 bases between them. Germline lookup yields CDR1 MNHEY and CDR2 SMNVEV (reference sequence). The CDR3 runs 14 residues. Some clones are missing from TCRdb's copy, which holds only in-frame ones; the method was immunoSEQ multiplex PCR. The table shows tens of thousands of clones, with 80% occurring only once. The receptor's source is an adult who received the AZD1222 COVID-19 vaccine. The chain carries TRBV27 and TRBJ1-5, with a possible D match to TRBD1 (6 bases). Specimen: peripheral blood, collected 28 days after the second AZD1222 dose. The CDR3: CASSSPAGAQPQHF. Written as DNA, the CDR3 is TGTGCCAGCAGTTCCCCCGCAGGGGCGCAGCCCCAGCATTTT.